This entry concerns a single T cell receptor (beta chain). The assay was immunoSEQ multiplex PCR, and TCRdb's table has in-frame clones only and misses some. The table has about 33,000 clones, about 88% seen once. These data are taken from a study of OX40 agonist ivuxolimab in advanced cancers. Study summary: Among those enrolled, mean age was about 60 years (range about 20 to 79) and less than 90% were male.

This CDR3 region has 14 residues. Germline V lookup: CDR1 SGHVS, CDR2 FQNEAQ. Trimming removed 1 base at V and 3 bases at J, with 10 bases between. The V call is TRBV7-8, the J call TRBJ2-7, with D possibly being TRBD2 (5 bases). The sequences come from CD4+ or CD8+ T cells sorted from blood, collected in a trial of the OX40 agonist ivuxolimab. This clonotype originated in an adult with an advanced solid tumor such as melanoma, head and neck, liver or kidney cancer. This CDR3 reads CASSLEDAGYEQYF. In nucleotides, the CDR3 is TGTGCCAGCAGCTTAGAAGATGCGGGCTACGAGCAGTACTTC.